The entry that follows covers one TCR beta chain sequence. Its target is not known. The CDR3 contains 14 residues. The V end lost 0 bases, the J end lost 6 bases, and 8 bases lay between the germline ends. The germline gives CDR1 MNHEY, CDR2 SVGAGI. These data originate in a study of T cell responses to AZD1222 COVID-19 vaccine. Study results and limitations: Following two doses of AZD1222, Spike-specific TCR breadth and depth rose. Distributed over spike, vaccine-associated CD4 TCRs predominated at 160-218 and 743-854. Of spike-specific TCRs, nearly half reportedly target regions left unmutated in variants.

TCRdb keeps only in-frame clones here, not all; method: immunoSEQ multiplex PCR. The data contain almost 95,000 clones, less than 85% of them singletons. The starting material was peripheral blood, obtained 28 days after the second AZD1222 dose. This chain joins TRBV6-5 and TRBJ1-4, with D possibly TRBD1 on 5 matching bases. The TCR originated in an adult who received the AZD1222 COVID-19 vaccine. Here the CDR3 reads CASSYSQGDEKLFF. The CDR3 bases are TGTGCCAGCAGTTACTCTCAGGGTGATGAAAAACTGTTTTTT.